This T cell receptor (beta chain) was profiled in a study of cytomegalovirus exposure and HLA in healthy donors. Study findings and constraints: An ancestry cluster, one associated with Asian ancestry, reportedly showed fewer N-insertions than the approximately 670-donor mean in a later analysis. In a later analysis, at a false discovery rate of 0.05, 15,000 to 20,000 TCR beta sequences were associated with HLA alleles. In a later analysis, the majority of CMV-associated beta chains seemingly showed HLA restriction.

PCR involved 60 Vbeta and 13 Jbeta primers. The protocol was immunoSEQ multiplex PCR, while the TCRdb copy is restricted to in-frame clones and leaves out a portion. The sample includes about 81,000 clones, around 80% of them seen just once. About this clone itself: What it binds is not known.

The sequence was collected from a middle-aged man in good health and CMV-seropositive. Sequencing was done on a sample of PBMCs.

The CDR3 protein is CASGPGLTTDTQYF. In DNA, the CDR3 is TGCGCCAGCGGCCCGGGACTTACCACAGATACGCAGTATTTT. The V call is TRBV4-1, the J call TRBJ2-3; D might be TRBD2 (6 bases). This CDR3 is 14 amino acids long. Trimming removed 8 bases from V and 2 bases from J, with 14 bases in between. The germline V gene encodes CDR1 MGHRA and CDR2 YSYEKL.